These 21 T cell receptor beta chains share one sample of origin, sequenced in a study of T-cell reconstitution after alpha-beta-depleted transplantation in children. Library preparation (for TCRbeta) was performed with unique molecular identifiers. TCRdb reprocessed the PCR reads via MiXCR and lists one record per CDR3 protein. This sample carries more than 200,000 distinct CDR3 sequences, approximately 8% of them seen once, and the ten largest clones take approximately 34%. Here the sequenced sample was PBMCs, mostly from graft donor cells, taken 360 days after TCRalphabeta/CD19-depleted stem cell transplant. The receptors come from a male patient under 10 years old who had a stem cell transplant for acute myeloid leukemia, so the T cells may come from the graft donor.

This clonotype was observed at least ten times. In nucleotides, the CDR3 is TGTGCCAGCAGCGTGGGTCTCGGCGGCGACGGGGAGCTGTTTTTT. This translates into CASSVGLGGDGELFF. V usage is TRBV12-3 or TRBV12-4 and J usage is TRBJ2-2; no reliable D call. V was shortened by 6 bases and J by 7 bases, with 18 bases between the two germline ends. The CDR3 contains 15 residues.

A few counts support this clonotype. The V and J genes are TRBV20-1 and TRBJ2-3; the D is unclear. CDR3 length: 15 residues. Germline lookup yields CDR1 DFQATT and CDR2 SNEGSKA (reference sequence). V was clipped by 6 bases and J by 4 bases, with 20 bases between them. The CDR3 DNA follows: TGCAGTGCCACCCTTCGGCCAGGAGTAGCAGATACGCAGTATTTT. Amino acids: CSATLRPGVADTQYF.

This rearrangement joins TRBV7-2 to TRBJ2-5, with TRBD1 matching 7 bases. Germline CDR1 is SGHTA and CDR2 is FQGNSA. J gave up 2 bases and V 3 bases, and 3 bases lay outside the gene matches. The CDR3 sequence is 14 residues long. The CDR3 protein is CASSFNRGQETQYF. The CDR3 bases are TGTGCCAGCAGCTTCAACAGGGGACAAGAGACCCAGTACTTC.

This clonotype has a count of ten or more. The rearrangement uses TRBV10-3 and TRBJ2-5, with D perhaps matching TRBD2 (6 bases). Germline CDR1 ENHRY, CDR2 SYGVKD. The V end lost 0 bases, the J end lost 2 bases, and 10 bases lay between the germline ends. The CDR3 loop spans 15 amino acids. The CDR3 DNA sequence: TGTGCCATCAGTGAGTCGGGGGGTCTTCAAGAGACCCAGTACTTC. Protein product: CAISESGGLQETQYF.

The sample holds a few counts of this clonotype. V gene TRBV20-1 combines with J gene TRBJ1-5; the D is unclear. CDR1 DFQATT and CDR2 SNEGSKA come from the germline V gene (reference sequence). This CDR3 has 14 amino acids. V lost 2 bases and J 0 bases, leaving 8 bases between the germline ends. The CDR3 DNA sequence: TGCAGTGCTAGACAGCCATATAGCAATCAGCCCCAGCATTTT. This sequence encodes CSARQPYSNQPQHF.

The chain is built from TRBV6-5 and TRBJ2-7; the D is unclear. Germline loops: CDR1 MNHEY, CDR2 SVGAGI. V lost 0 bases and J lost 6, with 24 bases in between. CDR3 length equals 18 residues. CDR3 sequence: CASSYSWQARPAPSEQYF. CDR3 DNA: TGTGCCAGCAGTTACTCTTGGCAGGCCAGGCCCGCTCCTTCCGAGCAGTACTTC.

This clonotype occurred many times. V and J are TRBV7-8 and TRBJ2-3, with D possibly TRBD1 on 6 matching bases. The CDR3 sequence is 16 residues long. Trimming stripped 1 base from V and 6 bases from J, with 17 bases between. Germline values: CDR1 SGHVS, CDR2 FQNEAQ. Here the CDR3 reads CASSLEGHRGRDTQYF. CDR3 bases: TGTGCCAGCAGCTTAGAGGGACACCGGGGTCGGGATACGCAGTATTTT.

This clonotype was detected only a few times. This chain connects TRBV9 to TRBJ2-2; D unresolved. Germline V gives CDR1 SGDLS, CDR2 YYNGEE. Deletions cut 0 bases from V and 7 bases from J, with 10 bases between. The CDR3 loop spans 14 amino acids. The CDR3 coding sequence is TGTGCCAGCAGCGTAGCGATAACGGTCGGGGAGCTGTTTTTT. Translating gives CASSVAITVGELFF. Combining the CDR3 with reference TRBV9 and TRBJ2-2 gives the whole variable domain DSGVTQTPKHLITATGQRVTLRCSPRSGDLSVYWYQQSLDQGLQFLIQYYNGEERAKGNILERFSAQQFPDLHSELNLSSLELGDSALYFCASSVAITVGELFFGEGSRLTVL.

This clonotype was picked up a small number of times. V is TRBV12-3 or TRBV12-4 and J is TRBJ2-5; 11 bases are a match to TRBD2. This CDR3 comprises 16 residues. With V trimmed by 2 bases and J by 5 bases, 7 bases remained unmatched. The CDR3 protein is CASSLHSGGAWETQYF. In DNA form, the CDR3 reads TGTGCCAGCAGTTTACATAGCGGGGGGGCCTGGGAGACCCAGTACTTC.

This clonotype was detected ten times or more. V is TRBV12-3 or TRBV12-4 and J is TRBJ1-5; no reliable D call. CDR3 length: 15 residues. The ends were cut back, 3 bases at V and 0 bases at J, with 9 bases in the middle. The CDR3 nucleotides are TGTGCCAGCAGTTTGGACGGAAATAGCAATCAGCCCCAGCATTTT. Translating it yields CASSLDGNSNQPQHF.

This clonotype came up many times. Relative to the germline gene, one junction end is altered; a read error may explain this. The J gene is TRBJ2-2, the V gene TRBV29-1; a weak D match, TRBD2 (5 bases). CDR3 length: 14 residues. Germline V gene lookup returns CDR1 SQVTM and CDR2 ANQGSEA. CDR3 DNA: TGCAGCATCCAAGCCCGGGAATCCACCCGGGAGCTGTTTTTT. It codes for CSIQARESTRELFF.

This clonotype came up a few times. V is TRBV20-1 and J is TRBJ2-7, with a tentative D call TRBD2 (6 bases). The V end lost 5 bases, the J end lost 5 bases, and 25 bases lay between the germline ends. Looked up from germline, CDR1 is DFQATT and CDR2 is SNEGSKA (reference sequence). There are 16 residues in the CDR3. The CDR3 region has the DNA TGCAGTGCTCCCCCCCGAGGGAGCGCGGGGATCCACGAGCAGTACTTC. Encoded protein: CSAPPRGSAGIHEQYF.

This clonotype was recorded at least ten times. The chain is built from TRBV29-1 and TRBJ2-3; D is undetermined. The CDR3 consists of 15 residues. V dropped 4 bases and J dropped 2 bases, with 16 bases sitting between them. CDR1 SQVTM and CDR2 ANQGSEA come from the germline V gene. In DNA form, the CDR3 reads TGCAGCGTTGTTGAGTTGGGCCTCCCCACAGATACGCAGTATTTT. Protein: CSVVELGLPTDTQYF.

This clonotype has ten or more counts. The chain joins TRBV12-3 or TRBV12-4 to TRBJ2-5, with no clear D. The CDR3 spans 12 residues. With 6 bases removed from V and 5 bases from J, the gap between germline ends came to 10 bases. The chain's CDR3 is CASSLKGETQYF. The CDR3 nucleotides are TGTGCCAGCAGCCTTAAGGGTGAGACCCAGTACTTC.

This clonotype was counted many times. The V and J genes are TRBV6-6 and TRBJ2-5, with TRBD2 matching 11 bases. The CDR3 is 15 amino acids. The germline V gene encodes CDR1 MNHNY and CDR2 SVGAGI (reference sequence). V lost 5 bases, J lost 2 bases, and 4 bases stayed unmatched. The CDR3 region has the DNA TGTGCCAGCAGTCCTAGCGGGGGGAAACAAGAGACCCAGTACTTC. Its protein product is CASSPSGGKQETQYF.

This chain uses TRBV4-2 with TRBJ2-5; tentatively, D is TRBD1 (6 bases). Germline CDR1 and CDR2: LGHNA and YNFKEQ. The CDR3 spans 14 residues. With 1 base removed from V and 5 bases from J, the gap between germline ends came to 11 bases. In DNA, the CDR3 is TGTGCCAGCAGCCAAGTTCAGGGGTCGGAGACCCAGTACTTC. Translated: CASSQVQGSETQYF.

The chain couples TRBV5-1 to TRBJ2-7; D is ambiguous. This CDR3 contains 16 residues. CDR1 SGHRS and CDR2 YFSETQ come from the germline V gene. Trimming pared 4 bases from V and 0 bases from J, leaving 17 bases between. The CDR3 loop is CASSVDTYTLSYEQYF. CDR3 nucleotides: TGCGCCAGCAGCGTAGACACCTACACCCTCTCCTACGAGCAGTACTTC.

This clonotype has more than one count but fewer than ten. This may be a read error: a much more frequent sequence differs by one nucleotide. The chain carries TRBV3-1 and TRBJ2-5; no clear D gene. V was trimmed by 4 bases and J by 4 bases, leaving 1 base between them. Germline V gene data show CDR1 as LGHDT and CDR2 as YNNKEL (reference sequence). The CDR3 length is 10 residues. The CDR3 bases are TGTGCCAGCAGCCGAGAGACCCAGTACTTC. Translating it yields CASSRETQYF.

The chain combines TRBV5-1 with TRBJ2-5; D possibly corresponds to TRBD1 (6 bases). This CDR3 has 14 amino acids. V was shortened by 3 bases and J by 1 base, with 10 bases between the two germline ends. CDR1 and CDR2 from the germline V gene are SGHRS and YFSETQ. In DNA form, the CDR3 reads TGCGCCAGCAGCTCGGACAGTCCCCAAGAGACCCAGTACTTC. Amino acids: CASSSDSPQETQYF.

In this sample, this clonotype turned up many times. The V call is TRBV5-1, the J call TRBJ2-1; 10 bases map to TRBD1. The germline gives CDR1 SGHRS, CDR2 YFSETQ. Germline trimming cut 2 bases from V and 6 bases from J; bases unmatched to any gene: 5. The CDR3 is 15 amino acids. CDR3 nucleotide sequence: TGCGCCAGCAGCTTCCGGACAGGGGGGGGCAATGAGCAGTTCTTC. This sequence encodes CASSFRTGGGNEQFF.

This chain joins TRBV29-1 and TRBJ2-7, with 12 nucleotides matching TRBD2. This CDR3 has 12 residues. CDR1 and CDR2 (germline): SQVTM, ANQGSEA. The trim removed 7 bases at V and 4 bases at J, leaving 2 bases unmatched. CDR3: CSGGLAGYEQYF. Here the CDR3 DNA reads TGCAGCGGCGGACTAGCGGGATACGAGCAGTACTTC.